This TCR beta chain was retrieved from a study of blood T cell repertoires in COVID-19. Across the study: The United States, Italy and Spain supplied acute and convalescent COVID-19 samples. T cells, B-cell-depleted T cells, or PBMCs supplied cDNA or gDNA.

The repertoire was sequenced with immunoSEQ multiplex PCR; TCRdb's copy has only in-frame clones and lacks some. The data hold around 200,000 clones, with under 90% observed a single time. V lost 0 bases and J lost 2, with 9 bases in between. The CDR3 spans 15 residues. Germline V lookup: CDR1 SGHNT, CDR2 YYREEE (reference sequence). This sequence originates from a human donor in a cohort sampled during active COVID-19. This chain connects TRBV5-4 to TRBJ2-1, with a tentative D call TRBD2 (6 bases). The sequenced material came from peripheral blood. In DNA form, the CDR3 reads TGTGCCAGCAGCTTGGGCGGGGATACCTACAATGAGCAGTTCTTC. This encodes CASSLGGDTYNEQFF.